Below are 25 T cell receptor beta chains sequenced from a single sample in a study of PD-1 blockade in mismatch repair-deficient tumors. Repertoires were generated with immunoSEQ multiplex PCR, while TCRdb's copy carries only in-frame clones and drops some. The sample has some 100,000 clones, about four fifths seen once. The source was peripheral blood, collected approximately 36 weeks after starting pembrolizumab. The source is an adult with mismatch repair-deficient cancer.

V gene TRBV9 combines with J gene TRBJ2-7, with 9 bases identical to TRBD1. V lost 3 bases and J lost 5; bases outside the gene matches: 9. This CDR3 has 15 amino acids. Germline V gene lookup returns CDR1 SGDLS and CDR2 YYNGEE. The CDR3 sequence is CASSGEGTGIHEQYF. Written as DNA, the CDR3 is TGTGCCAGCAGCGGGGAGGGGACAGGGATCCACGAGCAGTACTTC.

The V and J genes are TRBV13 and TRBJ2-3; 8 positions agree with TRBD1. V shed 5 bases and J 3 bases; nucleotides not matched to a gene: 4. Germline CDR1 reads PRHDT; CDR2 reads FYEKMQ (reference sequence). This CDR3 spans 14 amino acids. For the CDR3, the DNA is TGTGCCAGCAGCAGGGACAGGCGTACAGATACGCAGTATTTT. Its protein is CASSRDRRTDTQYF.

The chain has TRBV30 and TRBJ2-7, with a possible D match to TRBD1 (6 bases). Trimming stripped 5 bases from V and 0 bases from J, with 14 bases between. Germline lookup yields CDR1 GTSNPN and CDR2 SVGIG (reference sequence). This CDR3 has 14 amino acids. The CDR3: CAWSPGHSSYEQYF. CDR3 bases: TGTGCCTGGTCCCCGGGACACAGCTCCTACGAGCAGTACTTC.

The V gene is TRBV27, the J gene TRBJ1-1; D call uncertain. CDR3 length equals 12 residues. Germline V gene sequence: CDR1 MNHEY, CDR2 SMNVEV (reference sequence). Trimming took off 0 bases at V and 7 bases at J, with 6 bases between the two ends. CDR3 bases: TGTGCCAGCAGTTTATCCAAGGGTGAAGCTTTCTTT. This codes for CASSLSKGEAFF.

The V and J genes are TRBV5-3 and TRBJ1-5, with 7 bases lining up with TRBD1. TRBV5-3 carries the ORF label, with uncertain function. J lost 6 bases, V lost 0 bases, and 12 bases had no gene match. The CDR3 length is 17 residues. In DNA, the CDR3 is TGTGCCAGAAGCTTGGCCCGTGAAGGGGGCAAGGGTCAGCCCCAGCATTTT. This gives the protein CARSLAREGGKGQPQHF.

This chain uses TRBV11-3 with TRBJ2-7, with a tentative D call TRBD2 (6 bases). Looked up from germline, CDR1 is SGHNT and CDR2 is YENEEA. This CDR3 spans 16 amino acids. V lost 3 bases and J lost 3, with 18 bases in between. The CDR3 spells CASSLALGGGVYEQYF. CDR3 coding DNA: TGTGCCAGCAGCTTGGCCCTCGGGGGAGGCGTCTACGAGCAGTACTTC. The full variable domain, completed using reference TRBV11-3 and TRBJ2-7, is EAGVVQSPRYKIIEKKQPVAFWCNPISGHNTLYWYLQNLGQGPELLIRYENEEAVDDSQLPKDRFSAERLKGVDSTLKIQPAELGDSAVYLCASSLALGGGVYEQYFGPGTRLTVT.

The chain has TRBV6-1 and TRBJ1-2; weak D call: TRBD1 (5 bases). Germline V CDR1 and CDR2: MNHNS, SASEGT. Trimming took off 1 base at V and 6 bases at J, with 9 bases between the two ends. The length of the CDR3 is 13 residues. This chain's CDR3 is CASSEGRVHGYTF. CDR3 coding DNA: TGTGCCAGCAGTGAAGGCAGGGTACATGGCTACACCTTC.

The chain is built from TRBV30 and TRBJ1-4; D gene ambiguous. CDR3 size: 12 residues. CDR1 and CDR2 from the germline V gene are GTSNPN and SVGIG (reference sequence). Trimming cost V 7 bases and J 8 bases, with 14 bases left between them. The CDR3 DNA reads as TGTGCCTCGGCCCAAGGTGGGGAAAAACTGTTTTTT. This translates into CASAQGGEKLFF.

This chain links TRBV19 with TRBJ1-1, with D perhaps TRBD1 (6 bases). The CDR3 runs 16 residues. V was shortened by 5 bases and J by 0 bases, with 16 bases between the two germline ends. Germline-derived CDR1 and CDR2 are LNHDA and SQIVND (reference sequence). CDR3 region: CASSPNPGQMNTEAFF. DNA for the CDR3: TGTGCCAGTAGTCCGAATCCCGGACAGATGAACACTGAAGCTTTCTTT.

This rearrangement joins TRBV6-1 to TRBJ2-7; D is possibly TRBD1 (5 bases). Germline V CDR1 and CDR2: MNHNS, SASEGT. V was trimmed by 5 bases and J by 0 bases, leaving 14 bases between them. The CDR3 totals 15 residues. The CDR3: CASSRSIGDSYEQYF. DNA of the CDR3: TGTGCCAGCAGTCGGAGTATAGGGGACTCCTACGAGCAGTACTTC.

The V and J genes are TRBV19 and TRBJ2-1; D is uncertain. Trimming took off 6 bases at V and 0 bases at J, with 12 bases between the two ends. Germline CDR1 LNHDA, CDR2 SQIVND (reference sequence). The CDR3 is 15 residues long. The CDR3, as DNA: TGTGCCAGTAGAAGGGTGGGATCCTCCTACAATGAGCAGTTCTTC. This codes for CASRRVGSSYNEQFF.

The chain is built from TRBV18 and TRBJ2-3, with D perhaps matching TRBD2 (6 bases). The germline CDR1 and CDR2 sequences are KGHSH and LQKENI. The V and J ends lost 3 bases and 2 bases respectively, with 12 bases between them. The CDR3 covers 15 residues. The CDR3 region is CASSPASVNTDTQYF. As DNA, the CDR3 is TGTGCCAGCTCACCCGCTAGCGTTAACACAGATACGCAGTATTTT.

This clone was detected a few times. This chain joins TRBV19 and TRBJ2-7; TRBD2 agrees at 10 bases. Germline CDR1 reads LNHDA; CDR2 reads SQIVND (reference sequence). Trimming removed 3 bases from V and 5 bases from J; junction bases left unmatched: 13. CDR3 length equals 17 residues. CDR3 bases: TGTGCCAGTAGTATGAGGGCAGCGGGAGGGCCCGCCGACGAGCAGTACTTC. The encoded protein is CASSMRAAGGPADEQYF.

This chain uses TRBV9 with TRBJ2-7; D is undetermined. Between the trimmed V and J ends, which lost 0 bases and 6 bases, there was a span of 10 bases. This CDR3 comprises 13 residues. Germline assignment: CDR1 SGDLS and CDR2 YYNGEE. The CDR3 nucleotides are TGTGCCAGCAGCGTAGCTGATCAACGCGAGCAGTACTTC. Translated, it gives CASSVADQREQYF.

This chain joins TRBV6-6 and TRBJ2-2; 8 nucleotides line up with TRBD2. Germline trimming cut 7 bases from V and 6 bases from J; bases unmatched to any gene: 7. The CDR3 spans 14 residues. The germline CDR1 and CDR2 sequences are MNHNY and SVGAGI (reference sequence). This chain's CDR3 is CASKSGSMAGELFF. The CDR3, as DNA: TGTGCCAGCAAAAGCGGGAGTATGGCCGGGGAGCTGTTTTTT.

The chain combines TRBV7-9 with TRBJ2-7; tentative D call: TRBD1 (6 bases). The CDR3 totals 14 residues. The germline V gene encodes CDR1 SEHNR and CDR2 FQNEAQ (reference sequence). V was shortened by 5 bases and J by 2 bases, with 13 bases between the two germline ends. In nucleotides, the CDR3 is TGTGCCAGCAGCCAAAACAGGGACGCCTACGAGCAGTACTTC. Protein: CASSQNRDAYEQYF.

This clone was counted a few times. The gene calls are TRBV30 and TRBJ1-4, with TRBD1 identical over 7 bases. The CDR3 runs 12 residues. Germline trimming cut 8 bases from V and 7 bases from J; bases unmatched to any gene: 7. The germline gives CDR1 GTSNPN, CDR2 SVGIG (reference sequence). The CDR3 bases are TGTGCCACAGGGGAGGGGTCTGAAAAACTGTTTTTT. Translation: CATGEGSEKLFF.

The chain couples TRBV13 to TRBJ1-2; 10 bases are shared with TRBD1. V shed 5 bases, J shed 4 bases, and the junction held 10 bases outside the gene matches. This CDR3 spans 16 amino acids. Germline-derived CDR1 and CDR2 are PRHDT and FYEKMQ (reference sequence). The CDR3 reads CASSVFRDRGFYGYTF. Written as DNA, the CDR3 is TGTGCCAGCAGCGTCTTCCGGGACAGGGGCTTCTATGGCTACACCTTC. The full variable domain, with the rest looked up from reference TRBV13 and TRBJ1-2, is AAGVIQSPRHLIKEKRETATLKCYPIPRHDTVYWYQQGPGQDPQFLISFYEKMQSDKGSIPDRFSAQQFSDYHSELNMSSLELGDSALYFCASSVFRDRGFYGYTFGSGTRLTVV.

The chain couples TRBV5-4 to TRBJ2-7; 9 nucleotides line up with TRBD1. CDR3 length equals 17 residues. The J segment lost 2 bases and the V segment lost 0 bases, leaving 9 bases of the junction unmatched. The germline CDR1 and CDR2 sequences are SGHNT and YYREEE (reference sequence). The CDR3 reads CASSLAQGAGVAYEQYF. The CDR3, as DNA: TGTGCCAGCAGCTTGGCACAGGGGGCTGGGGTAGCCTACGAGCAGTACTTC. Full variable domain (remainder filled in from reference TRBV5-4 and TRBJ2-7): ETGVTQSPTHLIKTRGQQVTLRCSSQSGHNTVSWYQQALGQGPQFIFQYYREEENGRGNFPPRFSGLQFPNYSSELNVNALELDDSALYLCASSLAQGAGVAYEQYFGPGTRLTVT.

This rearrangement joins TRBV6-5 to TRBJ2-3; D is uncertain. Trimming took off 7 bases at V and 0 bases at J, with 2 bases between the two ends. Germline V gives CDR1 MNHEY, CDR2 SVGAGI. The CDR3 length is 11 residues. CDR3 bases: TGTGCCAGCACAAGCACAGATACGCAGTATTTT. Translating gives CASTSTDTQYF.

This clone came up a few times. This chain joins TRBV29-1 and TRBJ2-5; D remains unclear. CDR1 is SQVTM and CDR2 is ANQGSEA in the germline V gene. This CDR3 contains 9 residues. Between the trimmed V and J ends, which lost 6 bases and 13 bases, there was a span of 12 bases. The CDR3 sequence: CSVDRASYF. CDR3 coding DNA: TGCAGCGTGGACCGGGCCTCGTACTTC.

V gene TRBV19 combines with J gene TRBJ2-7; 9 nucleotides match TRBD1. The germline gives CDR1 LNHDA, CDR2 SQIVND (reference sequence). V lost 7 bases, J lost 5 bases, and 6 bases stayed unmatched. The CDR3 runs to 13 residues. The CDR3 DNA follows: TGTGCCAGTAACCCGGGACAGGGAGACGAGCAGTACTTC. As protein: CASNPGQGDEQYF.

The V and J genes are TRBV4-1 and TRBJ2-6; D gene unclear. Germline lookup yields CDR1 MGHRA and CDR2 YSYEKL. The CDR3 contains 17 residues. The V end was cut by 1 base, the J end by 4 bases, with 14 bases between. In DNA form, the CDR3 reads TGCGCCAGCAGCCAAGTAAGCGCGTTAGGAGGGGCCAACGTCCTGACTTTC. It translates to CASSQVSALGGANVLTF.

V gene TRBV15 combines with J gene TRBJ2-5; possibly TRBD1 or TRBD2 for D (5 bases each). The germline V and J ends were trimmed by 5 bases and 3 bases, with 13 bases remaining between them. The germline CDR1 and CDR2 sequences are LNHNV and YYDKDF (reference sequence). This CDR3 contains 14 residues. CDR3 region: CATSGGRPEETQYF. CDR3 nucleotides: TGTGCCACCAGCGGGGGACGACCAGAAGAGACCCAGTACTTC.

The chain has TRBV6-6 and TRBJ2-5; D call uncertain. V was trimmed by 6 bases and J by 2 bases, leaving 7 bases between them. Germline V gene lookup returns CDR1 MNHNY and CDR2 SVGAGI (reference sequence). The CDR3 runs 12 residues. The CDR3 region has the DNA TGTGCCAGCAGAGGCCAGCAAGAGACCCAGTACTTC. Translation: CASRGQQETQYF.